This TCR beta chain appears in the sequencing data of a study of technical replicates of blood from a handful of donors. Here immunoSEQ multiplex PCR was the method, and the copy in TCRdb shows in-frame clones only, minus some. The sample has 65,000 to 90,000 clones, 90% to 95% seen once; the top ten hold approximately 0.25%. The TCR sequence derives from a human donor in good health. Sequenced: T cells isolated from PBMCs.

CDR3 nucleotides: TGCGCCAGCAGCCCCGGCGGGGGAAATCAGCCCCAGCATTTT. This sequence encodes CASSPGGGNQPQHF. The chain employs TRBV5-1 and TRBJ1-5, with D possibly being TRBD1 (5 bases). Germline lookup yields CDR1 SGHRS and CDR2 YFSETQ. The CDR3 is made up of 14 amino acids. V lost 4 bases, J lost 4 bases, and 12 bases lay in between.